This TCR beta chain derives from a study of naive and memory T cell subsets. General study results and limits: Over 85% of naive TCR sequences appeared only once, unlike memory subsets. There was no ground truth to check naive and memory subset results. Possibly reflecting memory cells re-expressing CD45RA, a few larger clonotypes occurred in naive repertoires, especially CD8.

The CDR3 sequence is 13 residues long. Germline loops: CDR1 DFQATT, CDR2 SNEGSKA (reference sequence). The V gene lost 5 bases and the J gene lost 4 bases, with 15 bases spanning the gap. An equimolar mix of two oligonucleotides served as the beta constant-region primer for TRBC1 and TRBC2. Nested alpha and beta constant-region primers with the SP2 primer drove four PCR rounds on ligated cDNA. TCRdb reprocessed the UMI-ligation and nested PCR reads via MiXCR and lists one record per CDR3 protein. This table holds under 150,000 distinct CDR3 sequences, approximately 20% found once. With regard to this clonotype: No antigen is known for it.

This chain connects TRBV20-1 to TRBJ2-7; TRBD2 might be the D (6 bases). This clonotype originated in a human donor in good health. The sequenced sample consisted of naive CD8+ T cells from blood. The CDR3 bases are TGCAGTGCTCAAGATCGGGAGCTGTACGAGCAGTACTTC. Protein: CSAQDRELYEQYF.